This TCR beta chain was profiled in a study of response to subunit inactivated influenza vaccine. J was trimmed by 1 base and V by 3 bases; bases with no gene match: 4. CDR1 is SEHNR and CDR2 is FQNEAQ in the germline V gene (reference sequence). The CDR3 contains 15 residues. Each CDR3 protein is one row after TCRdb ran MiXCR on the RT-PCR reads. The sample contains roughly 700,000 distinct CDR3 sequences, 15% to 19% of which appear only once. The rearrangement joins TRBV7-9 to TRBJ2-3; TRBD1 matches at 7 bases. The source was PBMCs from blood, collected 11 to 12 days after vaccination. The origin of this receptor is a man aged 45-65 years who received an inactivated influenza vaccine. The CDR3 nucleotides are TGTGCCAGCAGCTTCACAGGGGTGGGCACAGATACGCAGTATTTT. It is translated as CASSFTGVGTDTQYF.